This entry concerns a single T cell receptor (beta chain). This sample is part of a study of cytomegalovirus exposure and HLA in healthy donors. Study in general: Around 89 million unique TCRs from HLA-typed donors made up an early data release.

The PCR ran on 60 Vbeta and 13 Jbeta primers. As originally analysed: Per a later analysis, the number of unique TCR beta chains was around 80 million, of which roughly 9.9 million were shared. TCRdb's copy holds only in-frame clones and misses some; the assay was immunoSEQ multiplex PCR. V and J calls and clone size follow that table, whereas D and trimming were derived from the DNA. Here the sample table reports about 48,000 clones. This TCR was recovered from a male donor in good health and CMV-seropositive. Sequenced sample: PBMCs.

DNA of the CDR3: TGTGCCAGCAGCGCGTACGGGAGGATATCAGATACGCAGTATTTT. It yields the protein CASSAYGRISDTQYF. This sequence joins TRBV5-6 and TRBJ2-3; 7 nucleotides align to TRBD2. This CDR3 is built from 15 residues. CDR1 is SGHDT, CDR2 YYEEEE, per germline. Unmatched junction bases numbered 9, after V lost 4 bases and J lost 4 bases.